The 4 T cell receptor beta chains in this list originate from one sample, sequenced in a study of beta chain features in type 1 diabetes. Expressed TCRB transcripts were sequenced after all isolated RNA was converted to cDNA. The repertoire was sequenced with immunoSEQ multiplex PCR; TCRdb's copy has only in-frame clones and lacks some. Among 150,000 to 200,000 clones listed, around 13% were seen once. Input material: central memory CD4+ T cells from blood. The origin of the receptors is a young woman in good health.

This clone was picked up a small number of times. V is TRBV7-9 and J is TRBJ1-5; D not resolved. The CDR3 contains 12 residues. CDR1 is SEHNR, CDR2 FQNEAQ, per germline (reference sequence). With 5 bases removed from V and 9 bases from J, the gap between germline ends came to 11 bases. The CDR3 sequence: CASSMTGSPQHF. The CDR3 DNA is TGTGCCAGCAGCATGACCGGGTCGCCCCAGCATTTT.

This clone came up a few times. The chain joins TRBV27 to TRBJ2-1; D possibly corresponds to TRBD2 (5 bases). The CDR3 has 21 amino acids. V was shortened by 7 bases and J by 3 bases, with 34 bases between the two germline ends. Per germline, CDR1 MNHEY and CDR2 SMNVEV (reference sequence). CDR3 in DNA: TGTGCCAGCACCCTCCAGCGGACCGAAATAGTCTCCGAACGTAGCTACAATGAGCAGTTCTTC. This sequence encodes CASTLQRTEIVSERSYNEQFF.

A few counts support this clone. The chain combines TRBV13 with TRBJ2-3; D is undetermined. Trimming shortened V by 2 bases and J by 2 bases, and 11 bases separated the two germline ends. From germline, CDR1 is PRHDT and CDR2 FYEKMQ (reference sequence). The CDR3 is made up of 15 amino acids. The CDR3 DNA reads as TGTGCCAGCAGCTTATTGGGCACCCACACAGATACGCAGTATTTT. This sequence encodes CASSLLGTHTDTQYF. Full variable domain (outside the CDR3, taken from reference TRBV13 and TRBJ2-3): AAGVIQSPRHLIKEKRETATLKCYPIPRHDTVYWYQQGPGQDPQFLISFYEKMQSDKGSIPDRFSAQQFSDYHSELNMSSLELGDSALYFCASSLLGTHTDTQYFGPGTRLTVL.

The CDR3 DNA follows: TGCAGCGTGGGAACTAGGATTGAGACCCAGTACTTC. Protein: CSVGTRIETQYF. The rearrangement joins TRBV29-1 to TRBJ2-5, with a possible D match to TRBD2 (5 bases). Germline CDR1 reads SQVTM; CDR2 reads ANQGSEA. Trimming took off 6 bases at V and 5 bases at J, with 13 bases between the two ends. The CDR3 length is 12 residues. Combining the CDR3 with reference TRBV29-1 and TRBJ2-5 gives the whole variable domain SAVISQKPSRDICQRGTSLTIQCQVDSQVTMMFWYRQQPGQSLTLIATANQGSEATYESGFVIDKFPISRPNLTFSTLTVSNMSPEDSSIYLCSVGTRIETQYFGPGTRLLVL.